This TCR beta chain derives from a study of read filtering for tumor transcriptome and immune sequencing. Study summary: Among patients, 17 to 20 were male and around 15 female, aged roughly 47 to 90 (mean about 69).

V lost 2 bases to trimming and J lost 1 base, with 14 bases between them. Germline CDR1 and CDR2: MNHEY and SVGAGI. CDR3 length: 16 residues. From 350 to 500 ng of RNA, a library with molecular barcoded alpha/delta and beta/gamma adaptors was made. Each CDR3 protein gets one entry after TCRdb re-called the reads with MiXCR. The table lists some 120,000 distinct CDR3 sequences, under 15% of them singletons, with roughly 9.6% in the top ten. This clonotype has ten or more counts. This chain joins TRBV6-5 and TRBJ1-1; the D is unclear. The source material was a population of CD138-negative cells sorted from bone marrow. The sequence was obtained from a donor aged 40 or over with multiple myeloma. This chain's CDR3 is CASSYRQLVGNTEAFF. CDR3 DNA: TGTGCCAGCAGTTACCGGCAACTTGTAGGGAACACTGAAGCTTTCTTT.